This TCR beta chain emerged from a study of CD8 T cells in Susac syndrome (dated by TCRdb to between 2018 and 2021). With regard to the full study: Whether CD8+ T cell activation and differentiation in Susac syndrome was antigen driven was tested using repertoire sequencing. CD8+ T cell repertoire clonality was compared between fewer than 13 healthy donors, approximately 14 Susac syndrome patients and about 15 multiple sclerosis patients.

Peripheral blood CD8+ and CD4+ T cells from healthy donors, Susac syndrome patients and multiple sclerosis patients were profiled by high-throughput TCR beta sequencing. Multiple sclerosis controls were treatment-naive patients with stable or active relapsing-remitting disease fulfilling revised McDonald criteria. Bulk CD8+ and CD4+ T cells were purified magnetically by negative isolation, whereas CD8+ TEMRA cells were enriched by FACS. Blood was drawn into EDTA tubes, processed within 24 hours, and PBMCs were isolated by density gradient centrifugation. PBMCs intended for TCR sequencing were cryopreserved in liquid nitrogen and were subsequently thawed in a 37 degrees C water bath. The sorted or isolated CD4+, CD8+ and CD8+ TEMRA cells reached a purity of at least 90%. The junction shows trimming of 0 bases on V and 9 bases on J, plus 13 bases between the germline ends. The CDR3 measures 14 amino acids from cysteine to phenylalanine. Here the CDR3 DNA is all that survives: 42 bases in frame from base 1. CDR1 SGDLS and CDR2 YYNGEE are derived from the germline V gene.

What the study reported, not specific to this receptor: The study acknowledged that relatively few individuals were included in the TCR sequencing and HLA analysis.

About this clonotype itself: No antigen is known for it. No much larger clone exists at a distance of one base, and base qualities are not known.

RNA was extracted using the RNeasy kit, and roughly 0.5 to 1 ug of the RNA was reverse transcribed with random hexamers. The immunoSEQ multiplex PCR assay, covering 54 Vbeta and 13 Jbeta segments, was used to amplify TCR beta CDR3 regions. Bias from PCR amplification was corrected by using a synthetic template baseline for primer optimization and for computational correction. Per the source publication's procedure: Reads were annotated to V, D and J genes per IMGT and analyzed with immunoSEQ Analyzer, keeping only productive sequences. To calculate clonality, Shannon entropy was normalized by log2 of the number of productive unique sequences and then subtracted from one. For each patient and control, public and private clones were evaluated within the 100 most prevalent clones. A clone was defined as Susac-specific if it was absent from the healthy and MS cohorts, from approximately 980 published viral clones and from other ImmuneACCESS disease sequences. TCRdb passed the public sequencing reads through fastp at Q25 and MiXCR, retaining productive beta sequences. One record per CDR3 amino acid sequence lists the most common genes and DNA. TCRdb, not the original authors, processed these V and J calls. The sample table records 400,000 to 550,000 distinct CDR3 sequences; approximately 89% of these occur just once. The ten largest clones capture about 0.12% of the sample.

The chain uses TRBV9 and TRBJ1-3; TRBD1 could be the D gene, as 5 bases match. The receptor's source is a human donor with multiple sclerosis. The sequenced sample consisted of CD8+ T cells from PBMCs. The CDR3 has the sequence CASSVGGSGGTIYF. DNA sequence: TGTGCCAGCAGCGTAGGGGGCTCGGGAGGCACCATATATTTT.